A selection of T cell receptor beta chains follows, all from one sample in a study of glioma-infiltrating T cells after dendritic cell vaccination. This table comes from immunoSEQ multiplex PCR, and its TCRdb copy is limited to in-frame clones, with some not included. The repertoire holds about 73,000 clones, with roughly 82% as singletons. Specimen: blood, collected before dendritic cell vaccination. The origin of the receptors is a human donor with glioblastoma. Each CDR3 is given with its conserved first and last residue. The D gene is left open where the match is weak. The size entry is marked missing in some rows and otherwise reads once, few, many or a size class.

NA	TRBV30	NA	TRBJ2-1	TGTGCCTGGAGTTCCGCATTGGGAGATGAGCAGTTCTTC	CAWSSALGDEQFF
NA	TRBV18	TRBD1	TRBJ1-5	TGTGCCAGCTCACGCCTACCGGGACAGAAATATAGCAATCAGCCCCAGCATTTT	CASSRLPGQKYSNQPQHF
NA	TRBV30	NA	TRBJ2-2	TGTGCCACTCAACCCGGGGGAAACACCGGGGAGCTGTTTTTT	CATQPGGNTGELFF
NA	TRBV6-1	TRBD1	TRBJ2-5	TGTGCCACCGACCACCGGGACAGACAAGAGACCCAGTACTTC	CATDHRDRQETQYF
NA	TRBV6-1	NA	TRBJ1-5	TGTGCCAGCAGTGAAGCGGGGGGAAATCAGCCCCAGCATTTT	CASSEAGGNQPQHF
once	TRBV9	TRBD1	TRBJ1-1	TGTGCCACAGGACAGGGGGTTATGAACACTGAAGCTTTCTTT	CATGQGVMNTEAFF
NA	TRBV5-1	NA	TRBJ1-1	TGCGCCAGCAGCTCACAGGGAGACACTGAAGCTTTCTTT	CASSSQGDTEAFF
NA	TRBV6-5	TRBD1	TRBJ1-2	TGTGCCAGCAGGAGGACAGGGGGCTATGGCTACACCTTC	CASRRTGGYGYTF
NA	TRBV2	TRBD1	TRBJ1-2	TGTGCCAGCGGCAGAGCGACAGGGACTGGCGGCTACACCTTC	CASGRATGTGGYTF
few	TRBV11-2	TRBD1	TRBJ1-2	TGTGCCAGCAGCTTAGCGACAGGGTTTTATTCCTTC	CASSLATGFYSF
few	TRBV2	TRBD1	TRBJ2-7	TGTGCCAGCAGGACCGGGACAGGGACCGGCGAGCAGTACTTC	CASRTGTGTGEQYF
NA	TRBV15	NA	TRBJ1-1	TGTGCCACCAGCCCCCGGAGAGGGAACACTGAAGCTTTCTTT	CATSPRRGNTEAFF
few	TRBV19	TRBD1	TRBJ1-2	TGTGCCAGTAGTATGGGGACAGGGCCTAACTATGGCTACACCTTC	CASSMGTGPNYGYTF
NA	TRBV6-1	TRBD2	TRBJ2-5	TGTGCCAGCAGTGAACTAGCGGGGGAAGAGACCCAGTACTTC	CASSELAGEETQYF
NA	TRBV7-8	NA	TRBJ2-5	TGTGCCAGCAGCTCGACTAGTAGGTGGCAAGAGACCCAGTACTTC	CASSSTSRWQETQYF
NA	TRBV7-9	NA	TRBJ1-3	TGTGCCAGCAGCTCAATCAGGGTATATTCTGGAAACACCATATATTTT	CASSSIRVYSGNTIYF
NA	TRBV10-3	TRBD2	TRBJ2-1	TGTGCCATCACTGGACTAGCGGGAGGGCGAAATGAGCAGTTCTTC	CAITGLAGGRNEQFF
NA	TRBV18	TRBD1	TRBJ1-5	TGTGCCAGCTCAGGGCCCGGACAGGGCGATAGCAATCAGCCCCAGCATTTT	CASSGPGQGDSNQPQHF
NA	TRBV2	TRBD1	TRBJ1-5	TGTGCCAGCAGGGGACAGATCTATAGCAATCAGCCCCAGCATTTT	CASRGQIYSNQPQHF
NA	TRBV6-5	NA	TRBJ1-2	TGTGCCAGCAGACCCCCCCAGTTTAACTATGGCTACACCTTC	CASRPPQFNYGYTF
once	TRBV5-4	NA	TRBJ2-1	TGTGCCAGCAGCTTGGCTGACGGTTTGCGGGAGCAGTTCTTC	CASSLADGLREQFF
NA	TRBV6-1	TRBD2	TRBJ2-2	TGTGCCAGCACCGCTAGCGGGACTGGCGGGGAGCTGTTTTTT	CASTASGTGGELFF
NA	TRBV6-5	TRBD1	TRBJ2-7	TGTGCCAGCAGTTACCCAGGGACAGCGAGAGGCTACGAGCAGTACTTC	CASSYPGTARGYEQYF
NA	TRBV29-1	TRBD1	TRBJ1-1	TGCAGCGGCGACAGGGGGAACACTGAAGCTTTCTTT	CSGDRGNTEAFF
NA	TRBV5-6	NA	TRBJ2-2	TGTGCCAGCAGCCGTACCGACAGGAGGTACACCGGGGAGCTGTTTTTT	CASSRTDRRYTGELFF
NA	TRBV5-1	NA	TRBJ2-3	TGCGCCAGCAGCCCGTCTACGGATACGCAGTATTTT	CASSPSTDTQYF
NA	TRBV6-1	NA	TRBJ1-1	TGTGCCAGCAGTGAAGCGAAGACAGAGAGGGCGGGGGAAGCTTTCTTT	CASSEAKTERAGEAFF
NA	TRBV30	NA	TRBJ2-5	TGTGCCTGGAGCGGGAACCTCAGGGAGACCCAGTACTTC	CAWSGNLRETQYF
NA	TRBV9	TRBD1	TRBJ2-2	TGTGCCAGCAGCTTCCAGGGGGCCGGGGAGCTGTTTTTT	CASSFQGAGELFF
NA	TRBV5-1	TRBD1	TRBJ2-5	TGCGCCAGCAGCTTTGATACAGGGGGCGTTCGGCAAGAGACCCAGTACTTC	CASSFDTGGVRQETQYF
NA	TRBV5-1	TRBD1	TRBJ1-2	TGCGCCAGCAACCCCGGGACAGTTGTTAACTATGGCTACACCTTC	CASNPGTVVNYGYTF
NA	TRBV6-5	NA	TRBJ1-1	TGTGCCAGCAGTTCACCCCATCCCGGTTTAACGGCTGAAGCTTTCTTT	CASSSPHPGLTAEAFF
NA	TRBV30	NA	TRBJ1-2	TGTGCCTTACAGGAGCTGCGCGGCTACACCTTC	CALQELRGYTF
NA	TRBV20-1	NA	TRBJ1-1	TGCAGTGGAGCGCAGGGAAATGAAGCTTTCTTT	CSGAQGNEAFF
NA	TRBV6-5	NA	TRBJ1-1	TGTGTAACAACGCCGGAGGTGAACACTGAAGCTTTCTTT	CVTTPEVNTEAFF
NA	TRBV2	NA	TRBJ2-1	TGTGCCAGCAGTCAAGGATGGAGGAATGAGCAGTTCTTC	CASSQGWRNEQFF
few	TRBV7-9	TRBD1	TRBJ1-2	TGTGCCAGCAGCTTAGCTACTGGACAGGGGAGCTATGGCTACACCTTC	CASSLATGQGSYGYTF
NA	TRBV11-2	TRBD1	TRBJ1-1	TGTGCCAGCAGCCTGGGACAGGCAAGGAGAACTGAAGCTTTCTTT	CASSLGQARRTEAFF
NA	TRBV4-2	TRBD1	TRBJ2-2	TGTGCCAGCAGGAAACAGGGGGCGCCCACCGGGGAGCTGTTTTTT	CASRKQGAPTGELFF
NA	TRBV12-5	TRBD1	TRBJ2-7	TGTGCTAGTGGCTGGGACAGGGGACCCTACGAGCAGTACTTC	CASGWDRGPYEQYF
few	TRBV11-2	TRBD2	TRBJ2-1	TGTGCCAGCAGCCGGCGGGCTAGCGGGAACTACAATGAGCAGTTCTTC	CASSRRASGNYNEQFF
NA	TRBV11-2	NA	TRBJ2-2	TGTGCCAGCAGCACGACACCGAACACCGGGGAGCTGTTTTTT	CASSTTPNTGELFF
NA	TRBV5-1	NA	TRBJ1-1	TGCGCCAGTCATTCGTACATGAACACTGAAGCTTTCTTT	CASHSYMNTEAFF
NA	TRBV9	NA	TRBJ2-1	TGTGCCAGCAGCGTAGCTATTGCAGGCGAGCAGTTCTTC	CASSVAIAGEQFF
few	TRBV7-9	NA	TRBJ1-2	TGTGCCAGCAGCTTAGCGCAAAGTAGAGTCTATGGCTACACCTTC	CASSLAQSRVYGYTF
NA	TRBV11-2	TRBD2	TRBJ2-3	TGTGCCAGCAGCCCGAGGACTAGCGGCCTCACAGATACGCAGTATTTT	CASSPRTSGLTDTQYF